This T cell receptor beta chain is drawn from a study of blood T cells in healthy people across ages. PCR was performed a second time for roughly 6 to 12 cycles using a sample-barcoded 5' primer and a J-beta primer mix. TCRdb redid the calling of the 5' RACE reads with MiXCR, one entry per CDR3 protein. The repertoire holds hundreds of thousands of distinct CDR3 sequences, with around a quarter as singletons. V dropped 5 bases and J dropped 6 bases, with 11 bases sitting between them. Germline V CDR1 and CDR2: SEHNR, FQNEAQ (reference sequence). The CDR3 has 12 amino acids. The sample was also reused in another study, on T cells of mothers and their children.

Sample: blood. This receptor was identified in a boy younger than 10 in good health. The V and J genes are TRBV7-9 and TRBJ2-7; D unclear. The CDR3 region has the DNA TGTGCCAGCAGCCCTATTACGGGCGAGCAGTACTTC. It is translated as CASSPITGEQYF. The full variable domain, with the rest looked up from reference TRBV7-9 and TRBJ2-7, is DTGVSQNPRHKITKRGQNVTFRCDPISEHNRLYWYRQTLGQGPEFLTYFQNEAQLEKSRLLSDRFSAERPKGSFSTLEIQRTEQGDSAMYLCASSPITGEQYFGPGTRLTVT.